This is a list of T cell receptor beta chains from one sample in a study of blood T cell repertoires in COVID-19. TCRdb's table, derived via immunoSEQ multiplex PCR, lists solely in-frame clones and lacks some. Altogether about 80,000 clones are present, about 80% being singletons, with the ten largest covering about 12%. Source material: peripheral blood. All receptors come from a man older than 75 with acute or convalescent COVID-19. Both conserved end residues are part of each CDR3. D genes are given only for firm matches. The size entry is marked missing in some rows and otherwise reads once, few, many or a size class.

>TRBV10-3|TRBJ2-1|-|TRBD1
TGTGCCATCACGGGACAGGGGTCCTACAATGAGCAGTTCTTC
CAITGQGSYNEQFF
>TRBV29-1|TRBJ2-1|-|-
TGCAGCGTTGAGGCCAACGACAATGTGCAGTTCTTC
CSVEANDNVQFF
>TRBV7-3|TRBJ2-2|-|-
TGTGCCAGCAGCTTATCTTGGACTCCGAACACCGGGGAGCTGTTTTTT
CASSLSWTPNTGELFF
>TRBV9|TRBJ2-2|-|-
TGTGCCAGCAGCAAAGCCATGACCGGGGAGCTGTTTTTT
CASSKAMTGELFF
>TRBV9|TRBJ1-6|-|TRBD1
TGTGCCAGCAGCGTAGAGGGGGCCGGGAATTCACCCCTCCACTTT
CASSVEGAGNSPLHF
>TRBV6-5|TRBJ2-2|-|-
TGTGCCAGCAGTTACGCGCAGGCCCCGGGGTGGCTGTTTTTT
CASSYAQAPGWLFF
>TRBV9|TRBJ2-1|-|TRBD1
TGTGCCACCTCGGGACAGGGGGCCCAGGAGCAGTTCTTC
CATSGQGAQEQFF
>TRBV15|TRBJ1-3|-|-
TGTGCCACCAGCAGAGATGGAGGGTTCGGAAACACCATATATTTT
CATSRDGGFGNTIYF
>TRBV30|TRBJ1-6|few|TRBD1
TGTGCCTGGAGCGGGGCAGGGGGAAATTCACCCCTCCACTTT
CAWSGAGGNSPLHF
>TRBV11-2|TRBJ2-4|-|-
TGTGCCAGCAGCCAATACAGGGATGCGGACATTCAGTACTTC
CASSQYRDADIQYF
>TRBV19|TRBJ2-5|-|TRBD1
TGTGCCAGTAGTAACGAGGGGGCTCGGGAGACCCAGTACTTC
CASSNEGARETQYF
>TRBV7-7|TRBJ2-1|-|TRBD2
TGTGCTAGCAGCTTAGGAGGTAGCGGGGGTAGCAATGAGCAGTTCTTC
CASSLGGSGGSNEQFF
>TRBV15|TRBJ2-7|-|-
TGTGCCACCAGCAGACCTGGACAGTACGAGCAGTACTTC
CATSRPGQYEQYF
>TRBV4-1|TRBJ1-5|-|-
TGCGCCAGCAGCCCGGTGGGGGGGGCCAGCAATCAGCCCCAGCATTTT
CASSPVGGASNQPQHF
>TRBV19|TRBJ2-7|medium-sized|-
TGTGCCAGTAGTATGGGAGGGGGCTACGAGCAGTACTTC
CASSMGGGYEQYF
>TRBV9|TRBJ2-5|-|-
TGTGCCAGCAGCGTAGATGGGGCCCAAGAGACCCAGTACTTC
CASSVDGAQETQYF
>TRBV5-1|TRBJ1-3|-|-
TGCGCCAGCAGCTTGACTCAAACTGGAAACACCATATATTTT
CASSLTQTGNTIYF
>TRBV7-2|TRBJ2-5|-|TRBD1
TGTGCCAGCAGCTTAAACAGGGGCGGAGAGACCCAGTACTTC
CASSLNRGGETQYF
>TRBV14|TRBJ1-4|few|-
TGTGCCAGCAGCCAAGATGTCGGACAGTTTAATGAAAAACTGTTTTTT
CASSQDVGQFNEKLFF
>TRBV19|TRBJ2-3|-|-
TGTGCCAGTAGTATATTCGACAGTAGCACAGATACGCAGTATTTT
CASSIFDSSTDTQYF
>TRBV7-9|TRBJ2-7|-|TRBD1
TGTGCCAGCAGCCCTGCTGGGACAGGGGTCCTAGAGCAGTACTTC
CASSPAGTGVLEQYF
>TRBV11-2|TRBJ1-2|-|-
TGTGCCAGCAGCTTAGTCCCCGTAAACTATGGCTACACCTTC
CASSLVPVNYGYTF
>TRBV3-1/TRBV3-2|TRBJ2-3|-|TRBD2
TGTGCCAGCAGCCAAGTTAAGACTAGCGGGGGGGCAACAGATACGCAGTATTTT
CASSQVKTSGGATDTQYF
>TRBV7-8|TRBJ1-1|-|-
TGTGCCAGCAGCCCCGCGGTAAACACTGAAGCTTTCTTT
CASSPAVNTEAFF
>TRBV5-4|TRBJ2-7|-|TRBD2
TGTGCCAGCAGCTTGTCCCAGCGGGGGGGTGTCGAGCAGTACTTC
CASSLSQRGGVEQYF
>TRBV11-2|TRBJ1-1|-|-
TGTGCCAGCAGCCGGTTGAACACTGAAGCTTTCTTT
CASSRLNTEAFF
>TRBV5-1|TRBJ1-1|-|TRBD1
TGCGCCAGCAGCCCCGGGACAGGGGGCACTGAAGCTTTCTTT
CASSPGTGGTEAFF
>TRBV12-3/TRBV12-4|TRBJ2-1|once|TRBD1
TGTGCCAGCAGTTTGGGACAGGCGGATGAGCAGTTCTTC
CASSLGQADEQFF
>TRBV12-3/TRBV12-4|TRBJ1-1|once|-
TGTGCCAGCAGTATTCAGGGTGAAGCTTTCTTT
CASSIQGEAFF
>TRBV6-5|TRBJ1-2|-|TRBD1
TGTGCCAGCAGTCGGACAGGGCCTAACTATGGCTACACCTTC
CASSRTGPNYGYTF
>TRBV5-1|TRBJ1-2|-|TRBD1
TGCGCCAGCAGCTTGGCCGTATCACAAGGGACAGGGAAGACTAACTATGGCTACACCTTC
CASSLAVSQGTGKTNYGYTF
>TRBV27|TRBJ2-7|once|-
TGTGCCAGCAGGCCACTGGCTACAGAGAGCTCCTACGAGCAGTACTTC
CASRPLATESSYEQYF
>TRBV29-1|TRBJ1-1|-|-
TGCAGGGCTTCAGTAAACACTGAAGCTTTCTTT
CRASVNTEAFF